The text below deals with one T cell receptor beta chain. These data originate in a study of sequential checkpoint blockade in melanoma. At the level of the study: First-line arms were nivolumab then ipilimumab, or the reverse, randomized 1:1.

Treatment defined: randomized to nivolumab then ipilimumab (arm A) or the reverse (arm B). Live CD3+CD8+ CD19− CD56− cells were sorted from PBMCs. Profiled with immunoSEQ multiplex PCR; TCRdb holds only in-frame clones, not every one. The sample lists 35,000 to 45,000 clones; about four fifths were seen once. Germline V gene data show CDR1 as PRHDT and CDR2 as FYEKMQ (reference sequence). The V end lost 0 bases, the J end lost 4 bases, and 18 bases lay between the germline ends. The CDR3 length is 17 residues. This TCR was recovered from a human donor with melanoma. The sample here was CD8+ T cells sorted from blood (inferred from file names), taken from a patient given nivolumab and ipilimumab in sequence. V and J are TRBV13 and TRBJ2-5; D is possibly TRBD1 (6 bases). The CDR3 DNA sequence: TGTGCCAGCAGCTTAGGTCTCGAGACAGGAGTTGGAGAGACCCAGTACTTC. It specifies CASSLGLETGVGETQYF.